A selection of T cell receptor beta chains follows, all from one sample in a study of T cell responses to AZD1222 COVID-19 vaccine. Assay used: immunoSEQ multiplex PCR; TCRdb lists only in-frame clones, some missing. In the table there are some 150,000 clones, approximately 89% of which are singletons. This specimen consisted of peripheral blood, obtained on day 0 of AZD1222 vaccination. The receptors stem from an adult in good health. Each CDR3 is given with its conserved first and last residue. The order of the fields is CDR3 DNA, CDR3 protein, V gene, clone size, D gene, J gene. A D gene is named only where the DNA matches it firmly. A clone size is listed for some rows: how often the clone was seen (once, few, many), or a class if it is expanded.

CDR3nt: TGTGCCAGCAGTTACACTCGGACAGGGGGTGGGTATGGCTACACCTTC
CDR3aa: CASSYTRTGGGYGYTF
v_gene: TRBV6-5
abundance: .
d_gene: TRBD1
j_gene: TRBJ1-2

CDR3nt: TGTGCCAGCAGTTTCTCGATTTACACTGAAGCTTTCTTT
CDR3aa: CASSFSIYTEAFF
v_gene: TRBV6-2/TRBV6-3
abundance: once
d_gene: .
j_gene: TRBJ1-1

CDR3nt: TGTGCCAAACAGGGCCGCCCCTACGAGCAGTACTTC
CDR3aa: CAKQGRPYEQYF
v_gene: TRBV28
abundance: .
d_gene: .
j_gene: TRBJ2-7

CDR3nt: TGTGCCAGCAGCCAAGATCGTACAACTAATGAAAAACTGTTTTTT
CDR3aa: CASSQDRTTNEKLFF
v_gene: TRBV4-2
abundance: few
d_gene: .
j_gene: TRBJ1-4

CDR3nt: TGTGCCACCCGGGACAGGTCATCTCAGCCCCAGCATTTT
CDR3aa: CATRDRSSQPQHF
v_gene: TRBV2
abundance: .
d_gene: TRBD1
j_gene: TRBJ1-5

CDR3nt: TGTGCCAGCAGCTCCGGGACAGACTACACCTTC
CDR3aa: CASSSGTDYTF
v_gene: TRBV7-3
abundance: .
d_gene: TRBD1
j_gene: TRBJ1-2

CDR3nt: TGTGCCACCAGTGATTTGGGGCAGGGGCGAACAGATACGCAGTATTTT
CDR3aa: CATSDLGQGRTDTQYF
v_gene: TRBV24-1
abundance: .
d_gene: .
j_gene: TRBJ2-3

CDR3nt: TGTGCCAGCAGCCCTATCGGGCAGGGGGCTCTCTACGAGCAGTACTTC
CDR3aa: CASSPIGQGALYEQYF
v_gene: TRBV4-2
abundance: .
d_gene: TRBD1
j_gene: TRBJ2-7

CDR3nt: TGTGCCAGCAGCCAACAATTCGGGGGTGGCTACACCTTC
CDR3aa: CASSQQFGGGYTF
v_gene: TRBV3-1/TRBV3-2
abundance: .
d_gene: .
j_gene: TRBJ1-2

CDR3nt: TGTGCCAGCAGGGGAGCCGGGACAGGGGGCGGCTACACCTTC
CDR3aa: CASRGAGTGGGYTF
v_gene: TRBV28
abundance: .
d_gene: TRBD1
j_gene: TRBJ1-2

CDR3nt: TGTGCCAGCAGTTTACAAGGCTATGGCTACACCTTC
CDR3aa: CASSLQGYGYTF
v_gene: TRBV27
abundance: .
d_gene: .
j_gene: TRBJ1-2

CDR3nt: TGTGCCAGCAGTTACTCGTCGGGGTTAGCGAACTATGGCTACACCTTC
CDR3aa: CASSYSSGLANYGYTF
v_gene: TRBV6-5
abundance: .
d_gene: .
j_gene: TRBJ1-2

CDR3nt: TGCGCCAGCAGCTTGGAAACCACGGGAGGCACTGAAGCTTTCTTT
CDR3aa: CASSLETTGGTEAFF
v_gene: TRBV5-1
abundance: .
d_gene: .
j_gene: TRBJ1-1

CDR3nt: TGCGCCAGGCATGAGGTTCGGGACAGCGTCACCGGGGAGCTGTTTTTT
CDR3aa: CARHEVRDSVTGELFF
v_gene: TRBV4-1
abundance: .
d_gene: TRBD1
j_gene: TRBJ2-2

CDR3nt: TGTGCCAGCAGCTTGGACTTGAACACTGAAGCTTTCTTT
CDR3aa: CASSLDLNTEAFF
v_gene: TRBV5-4
abundance: .
d_gene: .
j_gene: TRBJ1-1

CDR3nt: TGTGCCAGCCTCTCTGGGGGGGGTAGAGGTGTCAATCAGCCCCAGCATTTT
CDR3aa: CASLSGGGRGVNQPQHF
v_gene: TRBV28
abundance: .
d_gene: .
j_gene: TRBJ1-5

CDR3nt: TGTGCCAGCAGTTACGGGCTCCGGCAGTTCTTC
CDR3aa: CASSYGLRQFF
v_gene: TRBV6-5
abundance: .
d_gene: .
j_gene: TRBJ2-1

CDR3nt: TGTGCCAGCAAGTGGGGCTGGCGGGGCGATCAGCCCCAGCATTTT
CDR3aa: CASKWGWRGDQPQHF
v_gene: TRBV27
abundance: once
d_gene: .
j_gene: TRBJ1-5

CDR3nt: TGCGCCAGCAGCCTGGAGGGACAGGGGTCCACTGAAGCTTTCTTT
CDR3aa: CASSLEGQGSTEAFF
v_gene: TRBV5-1
abundance: .
d_gene: TRBD1
j_gene: TRBJ1-1

CDR3nt: TGTGCCAGCAGTCGTTCTAGCGGCGCGAACACCGGGGAGCTGTTTTTT
CDR3aa: CASSRSSGANTGELFF
v_gene: TRBV27
abundance: .
d_gene: TRBD2
j_gene: TRBJ2-2

CDR3nt: TGTGCCAGCAGCCCAACTAGGGGCAAGAAGACCCAGTACTTC
CDR3aa: CASSPTRGKKTQYF
v_gene: TRBV7-2
abundance: .
d_gene: .
j_gene: TRBJ2-5

CDR3nt: TGTGGAGCGGGAGAGGAAGGCATGAACACTGAAGCTTTCTTT
CDR3aa: CGAGEEGMNTEAFF
v_gene: TRBV3-1/TRBV3-2
abundance: .
d_gene: .
j_gene: TRBJ1-1

CDR3nt: TGTGCCAGCAGTAGATCCGGACAGGCGCCCAATGAGCAGTTCTTC
CDR3aa: CASSRSGQAPNEQFF
v_gene: TRBV6-2/TRBV6-3
abundance: .
d_gene: TRBD1
j_gene: TRBJ2-1

CDR3nt: TGTGCCAGCAGCCCAGGGGGCCCTAATGAAAAACTGTTTTTT
CDR3aa: CASSPGGPNEKLFF
v_gene: TRBV7-9
abundance: .
d_gene: TRBD1
j_gene: TRBJ1-4

CDR3nt: TGTGCCAGCACTATCAACCAGGGGAGGCTACAACCCCTCCACTTT
CDR3aa: CASTINQGRLQPLHF
v_gene: TRBV2
abundance: .
d_gene: .
j_gene: TRBJ1-6

CDR3nt: TGTGCCAGCAGCCTAGGACAGGGAAACGGTTGGCAGCCCCAGCATTTT
CDR3aa: CASSLGQGNGWQPQHF
v_gene: TRBV7-2
abundance: .
d_gene: TRBD1
j_gene: TRBJ1-5

CDR3nt: TGTGCCAGCAGTTTAGGAGGCAGGGGGCCCGATCAGCCCCAGCATTTT
CDR3aa: CASSLGGRGPDQPQHF
v_gene: TRBV28
abundance: .
d_gene: TRBD1
j_gene: TRBJ1-5

CDR3nt: TGCGCCAGCAGCTTGGACTCACGACGGGATACGCAGTATTTT
CDR3aa: CASSLDSRRDTQYF
v_gene: TRBV5-1
abundance: .
d_gene: .
j_gene: TRBJ2-3

CDR3nt: TGTGCCAGCAGCGCAGGGGTAGTTCATGAAAAACTGTTTTTT
CDR3aa: CASSAGVVHEKLFF
v_gene: TRBV9
abundance: .
d_gene: .
j_gene: TRBJ1-4

CDR3nt: TGCAGCGGACGGCAGGAGCGTGCCACTGAAGCTTTCTTT
CDR3aa: CSGRQERATEAFF
v_gene: TRBV29-1
abundance: .
d_gene: .
j_gene: TRBJ1-1

CDR3nt: TGTGCCAGCAGCTTAGCGACAGGGGGCCGGGACACTGAAGCTTTCTTT
CDR3aa: CASSLATGGRDTEAFF
v_gene: TRBV11-2
abundance: .
d_gene: TRBD1
j_gene: TRBJ1-1

CDR3nt: TGTGCCAGCAGCCCCGCCAATGGCTACACCTTC
CDR3aa: CASSPANGYTF
v_gene: TRBV7-9
abundance: .
d_gene: .
j_gene: TRBJ1-2

CDR3nt: TGTGCCAGCAGCCCCACCGGACAGGAAGGCACTGAAGCTTTCTTT
CDR3aa: CASSPTGQEGTEAFF
v_gene: TRBV7-9
abundance: .
d_gene: TRBD1
j_gene: TRBJ1-1

CDR3nt: TGTGCCAGCAGCCCCCTGGCCGGTAGGAACACCGGGGAGCTGTTTTTT
CDR3aa: CASSPLAGRNTGELFF
v_gene: TRBV14
abundance: .
d_gene: .
j_gene: TRBJ2-2

CDR3nt: TGTGCCAGCAGCTTCGGAAGGGGGCCCAGCTCCTACAATGAGCAGTTCTTC
CDR3aa: CASSFGRGPSSYNEQFF
v_gene: TRBV5-6
abundance: .
d_gene: TRBD1
j_gene: TRBJ2-1

CDR3nt: TGTGCCAGCAGTTCAGCCGGGACAGGGCACGAAAAACTGTTTTTT
CDR3aa: CASSSAGTGHEKLFF
v_gene: TRBV28
abundance: .
d_gene: TRBD1
j_gene: TRBJ1-4

CDR3nt: TGCGCCACGGCGCCTGGGAACACTGAAGCTTTCTTT
CDR3aa: CATAPGNTEAFF
v_gene: TRBV10-2
abundance: few
d_gene: .
j_gene: TRBJ1-1

CDR3nt: TGTGCCAGTAGTATTGAAGGGCGCCGCAATCAGCCCCAGCATTTT
CDR3aa: CASSIEGRRNQPQHF
v_gene: TRBV19
abundance: .
d_gene: .
j_gene: TRBJ1-5

CDR3nt: TGTGCCATCAGTCTTAGCGGGGGGTACACAGATACGCAGTATTTT
CDR3aa: CAISLSGGYTDTQYF
v_gene: TRBV10-3
abundance: .
d_gene: TRBD2
j_gene: TRBJ2-3

CDR3nt: TGTGCCAGCAGCTCCGGGACAGACTACGAGCAGTACTTC
CDR3aa: CASSSGTDYEQYF
v_gene: TRBV9
abundance: .
d_gene: TRBD1
j_gene: TRBJ2-7

CDR3nt: TGTGCCAGCTCCCGGACTAGCGGGGCGGATACGCAGTATTTT
CDR3aa: CASSRTSGADTQYF
v_gene: TRBV18
abundance: .
d_gene: TRBD2
j_gene: TRBJ2-3

CDR3nt: TGTGCCAGCAGCGCCCCTATGACGGCAGGGGTGTACAATGAGCAGTTCTTC
CDR3aa: CASSAPMTAGVYNEQFF
v_gene: TRBV9
abundance: .
d_gene: .
j_gene: TRBJ2-1

CDR3nt: TGTGCCAGCAGCGTAGACAGTTATGGCTACACCTTC
CDR3aa: CASSVDSYGYTF
v_gene: TRBV9
abundance: .
d_gene: .
j_gene: TRBJ1-2

CDR3nt: TGTGCCAGCAGCCTTCATGGGGCCGGTGAAAAACTGTTTTTT
CDR3aa: CASSLHGAGEKLFF
v_gene: TRBV14
abundance: .
d_gene: .
j_gene: TRBJ1-4

CDR3nt: TGTGCCAGCAGCCCCCAAACACAGGGCGAGCAGTACTTC
CDR3aa: CASSPQTQGEQYF
v_gene: TRBV3-1/TRBV3-2
abundance: .
d_gene: .
j_gene: TRBJ2-7

CDR3nt: TGTGCCGTACAGGATTGGAGGGAGACCCAGTACTTC
CDR3aa: CAVQDWRETQYF
v_gene: TRBV28
abundance: .
d_gene: .
j_gene: TRBJ2-5

CDR3nt: TGCGCCAGCAGCCCGGGGACTCAAAACATTCAGTACTTC
CDR3aa: CASSPGTQNIQYF
v_gene: TRBV4-3
abundance: .
d_gene: .
j_gene: TRBJ2-4

CDR3nt: TGCGCCAGCAGCGGACAGGGGGCATCTAATGAAAAACTGTTTTTT
CDR3aa: CASSGQGASNEKLFF
v_gene: TRBV5-1
abundance: .
d_gene: TRBD1
j_gene: TRBJ1-4

CDR3nt: TGTGCCAGCAGTGCGACAGGGAAGAACACTGAAGCTTTCTTT
CDR3aa: CASSATGKNTEAFF
v_gene: TRBV2
abundance: .
d_gene: TRBD1
j_gene: TRBJ1-1

CDR3nt: TGTGCCAGCAGCTTAGAGGGGGGAGGAAACACCATATATTTT
CDR3aa: CASSLEGGGNTIYF
v_gene: TRBV7-9
abundance: .
d_gene: .
j_gene: TRBJ1-3

CDR3nt: TGTGCCAGCAGCCCCCTCCAGGGGTCGAGGGGCTACACCTTC
CDR3aa: CASSPLQGSRGYTF
v_gene: TRBV14
abundance: .
d_gene: .
j_gene: TRBJ1-2

CDR3nt: TGTGCCAGCTCGGGACAGGGGCACGAAAAACTGTTTTTT
CDR3aa: CASSGQGHEKLFF
v_gene: TRBV13
abundance: .
d_gene: TRBD1
j_gene: TRBJ1-4

CDR3nt: TGTGCCAGCAGCTTAGTTTTTGGGACGGCTGACTATGGCTACACCTTC
CDR3aa: CASSLVFGTADYGYTF
v_gene: TRBV7-2
abundance: few
d_gene: .
j_gene: TRBJ1-2

CDR3nt: TGTGCCATCAGTGAGCCCCTGGGACAGGGAGGTTCTCAGCCCCAGCATTTT
CDR3aa: CAISEPLGQGGSQPQHF
v_gene: TRBV10-3
abundance: few
d_gene: TRBD1
j_gene: TRBJ1-5

CDR3nt: TGTGCCAGCAGCGCAAACATTGGGGGGGCAGCTGGAAACACCATATATTTT
CDR3aa: CASSANIGGAAGNTIYF
v_gene: TRBV9
abundance: .
d_gene: .
j_gene: TRBJ1-3

CDR3nt: TGTGCCAGTAGTATAAACCCCGCAGGGACGAATTCACCCCTCCACTTT
CDR3aa: CASSINPAGTNSPLHF
v_gene: TRBV19
abundance: .
d_gene: .
j_gene: TRBJ1-6

CDR3nt: TGTGCCAGCAGTCTTCGGGCGGAAGGGGATACGCAGTATTTT
CDR3aa: CASSLRAEGDTQYF
v_gene: TRBV6-6
abundance: .
d_gene: .
j_gene: TRBJ2-3

CDR3nt: TGTGCCTGGAGAGGAGGGTACAATTCACCCCTCCACTTT
CDR3aa: CAWRGGYNSPLHF
v_gene: TRBV30
abundance: .
d_gene: .
j_gene: TRBJ1-6

CDR3nt: TGTGCCAGCAGCTTAAAGGGGGAGAGAGCGGGGCTAAATACGCAGTATTTT
CDR3aa: CASSLKGERAGLNTQYF
v_gene: TRBV13
abundance: .
d_gene: .
j_gene: TRBJ2-3

CDR3nt: TGTGCCAGCAGCTTCCAACTCGACAGGGGGAGAGGAAAACTGTTTTTT
CDR3aa: CASSFQLDRGRGKLFF
v_gene: TRBV11-2
abundance: few
d_gene: TRBD1
j_gene: TRBJ1-4